This T cell receptor beta chain was retrieved from a study of control samples from healthy donors and cancer patients. Profiling relied on immunoSEQ multiplex PCR, and the TCRdb table lists in-frame clones only, not all of them. Of under 150,000 clones listed, 92% are singletons. Germline loops: CDR1 SEHNR, CDR2 FQNEAQ (reference sequence). CDR3 length equals 13 residues. V dropped 7 bases and J dropped 6 bases, with 15 bases sitting between them. The chain joins TRBV7-9 to TRBJ1-2; D might be TRBD1 (5 bases). This receptor was obtained from a man aged 30-40 years in good health. The sequencing sample was made of blood. CDR3 nucleotide sequence: TGTGCCAGCATCAGAGACCGAGGGGATGGCTACACCTTC. Translating it yields CASIRDRGDGYTF.